This record covers a single TCR beta chain. CDR3 size: 16 residues. Germline CDR1 is WNHNN and CDR2 is SYGVQD (reference sequence). J lost 2 bases, V lost 5 bases, and 9 bases had no gene match. This specimen comes from a study of technical replicates of blood from several donors. Here immunoSEQ multiplex PCR was the method, and the copy in TCRdb shows in-frame clones only, minus some. This table has approximately 100,000 clones, 96% appearing once. J is TRBJ2-3 and V is TRBV10-1; TRBD1 agrees at 8 bases. The sequence was obtained from a human donor in good health. Sequenced: T cells isolated from PBMCs. CDR3 in amino acids: CASSTQGAFFTDTQYF. As DNA, the CDR3 is TGCGCCAGCAGTACCCAGGGGGCTTTTTTCACAGATACGCAGTATTTT.